This T cell receptor beta chain was obtained from a study of shared clonotypes between healthy human individuals. Evenly divided among several immunoSEQ plates was the genomic DNA of each subset. Some clones are missing from TCRdb's copy, which holds only in-frame ones; the method was immunoSEQ multiplex PCR. The top ten hold 12% of the sample, which has fewer than 600,000 clones, around three quarters seen once. Caucasian adults living in Nashville, Tennessee, provided all samples. Germline-derived CDR1 and CDR2 are SGHVS and FQNEAQ. This CDR3 is 13 amino acids long. With 1 base removed from V and 10 bases from J, the gap between germline ends came to 13 bases.

The rearrangement uses TRBV7-8 and TRBJ1-2; D might be TRBD1 (6 bases). The sample comprised PBMCs. This sequence originates from a woman between 35 and 50 years old in good health. Some clones in this sample may be carry-over from other donors' samples. CDR3 in DNA: TGTGCCAGCAGCTTAGTGCCAGGGGCTCCCTACACCTTC. Residues: CASSLVPGAPYTF.